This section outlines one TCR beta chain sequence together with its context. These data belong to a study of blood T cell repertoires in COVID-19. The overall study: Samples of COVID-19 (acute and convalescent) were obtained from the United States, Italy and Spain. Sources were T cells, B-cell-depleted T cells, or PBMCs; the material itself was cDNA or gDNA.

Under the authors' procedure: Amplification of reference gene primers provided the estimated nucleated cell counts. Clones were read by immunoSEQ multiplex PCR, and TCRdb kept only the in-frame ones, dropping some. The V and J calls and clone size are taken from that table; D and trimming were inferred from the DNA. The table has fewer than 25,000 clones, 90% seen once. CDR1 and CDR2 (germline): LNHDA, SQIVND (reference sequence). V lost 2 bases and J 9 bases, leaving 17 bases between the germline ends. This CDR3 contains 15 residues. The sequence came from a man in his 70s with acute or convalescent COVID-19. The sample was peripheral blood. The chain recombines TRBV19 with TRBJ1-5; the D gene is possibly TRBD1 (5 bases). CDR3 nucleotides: TGTGCCAGTAGTATACAAACAGGCCCGGAACGGCCCCAGCATTTT. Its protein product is CASSIQTGPERPQHF.